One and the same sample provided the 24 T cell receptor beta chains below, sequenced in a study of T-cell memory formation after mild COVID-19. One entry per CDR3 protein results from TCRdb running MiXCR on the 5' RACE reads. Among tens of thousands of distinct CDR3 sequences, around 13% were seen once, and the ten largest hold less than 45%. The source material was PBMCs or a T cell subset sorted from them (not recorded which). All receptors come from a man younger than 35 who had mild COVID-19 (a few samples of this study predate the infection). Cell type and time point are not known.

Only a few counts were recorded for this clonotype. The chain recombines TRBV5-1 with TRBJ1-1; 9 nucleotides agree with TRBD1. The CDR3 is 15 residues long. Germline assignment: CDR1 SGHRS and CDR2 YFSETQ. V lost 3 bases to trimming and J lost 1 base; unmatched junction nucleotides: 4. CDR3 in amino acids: CASSWPGQGNTEAFF. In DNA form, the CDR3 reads TGCGCCAGCAGCTGGCCGGGACAGGGGAACACTGAAGCTTTCTTT.

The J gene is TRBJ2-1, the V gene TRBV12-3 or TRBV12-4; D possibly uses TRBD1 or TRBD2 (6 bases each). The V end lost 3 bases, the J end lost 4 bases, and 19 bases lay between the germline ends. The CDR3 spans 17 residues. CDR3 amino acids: CASSFQRARTGYNEQFF. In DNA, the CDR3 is TGTGCCAGCAGTTTCCAGCGGGCCAGAACAGGGTACAATGAGCAGTTCTTC.

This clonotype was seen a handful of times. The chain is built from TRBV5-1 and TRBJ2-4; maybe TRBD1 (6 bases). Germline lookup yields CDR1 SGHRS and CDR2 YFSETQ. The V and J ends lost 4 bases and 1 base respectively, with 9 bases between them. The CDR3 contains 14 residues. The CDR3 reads CASSVDRAKNIQYF. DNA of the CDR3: TGCGCCAGCAGCGTAGACAGGGCCAAAAACATTCAGTACTTC.

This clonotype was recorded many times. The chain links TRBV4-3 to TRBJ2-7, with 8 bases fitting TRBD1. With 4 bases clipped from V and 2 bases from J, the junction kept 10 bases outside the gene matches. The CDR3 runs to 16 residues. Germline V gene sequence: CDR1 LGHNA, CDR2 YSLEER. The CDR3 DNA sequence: TGCGCCAGCAGCCTCCGACAGGGGAGAATCCCCTACGAGCAGTACGTC. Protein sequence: CASSLRQGRIPYEQYV.

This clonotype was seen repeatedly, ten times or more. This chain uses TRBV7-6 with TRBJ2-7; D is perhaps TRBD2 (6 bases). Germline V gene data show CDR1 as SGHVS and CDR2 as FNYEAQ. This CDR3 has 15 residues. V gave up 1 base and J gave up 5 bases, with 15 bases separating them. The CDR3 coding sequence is TGTGCCAGCAGCTTAGGTCCGGGCTCTAGCGACGAGCAGTACGTC. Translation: CASSLGPGSSDEQYV.

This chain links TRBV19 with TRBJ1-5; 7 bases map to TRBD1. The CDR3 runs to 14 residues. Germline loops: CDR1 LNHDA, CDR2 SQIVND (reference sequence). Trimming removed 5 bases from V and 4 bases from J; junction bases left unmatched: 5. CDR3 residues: CASSYGTANQPQHF. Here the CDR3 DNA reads TGTGCCAGTAGTTACGGGACAGCTAATCAGCCCCAGCATTTT.

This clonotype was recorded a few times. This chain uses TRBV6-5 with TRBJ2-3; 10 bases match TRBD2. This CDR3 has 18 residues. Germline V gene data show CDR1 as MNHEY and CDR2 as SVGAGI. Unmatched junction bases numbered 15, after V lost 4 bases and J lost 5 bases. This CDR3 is CASSWVPVVSGGKDTQYF. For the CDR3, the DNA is TGTGCCAGCAGTTGGGTCCCCGTGGTTAGCGGGGGGAAAGATACGCAGTATTTT.

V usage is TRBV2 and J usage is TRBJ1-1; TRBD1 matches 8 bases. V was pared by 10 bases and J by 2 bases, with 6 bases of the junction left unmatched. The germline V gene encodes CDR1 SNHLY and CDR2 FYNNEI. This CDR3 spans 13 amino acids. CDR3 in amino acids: CAKQGQANTEAFF. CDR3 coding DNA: TGTGCCAAGCAGGGACAGGCTAACACTGAAGCTTTCTTT. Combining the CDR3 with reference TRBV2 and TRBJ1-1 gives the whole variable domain EPEVTQTPSHQVTQMGQEVILRCVPISNHLYFYWYRQILGQKVEFLVSFYNNEISEKSEIFDDQFSVERPDGSNFTLKIRSTKLEDSAMYFCAKQGQANTEAFFGQGTRLTVV.

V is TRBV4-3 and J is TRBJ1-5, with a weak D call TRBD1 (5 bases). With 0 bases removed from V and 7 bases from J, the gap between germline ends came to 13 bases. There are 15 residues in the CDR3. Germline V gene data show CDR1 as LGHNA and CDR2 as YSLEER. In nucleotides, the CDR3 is TGCGCCAGCAGCCAAGATGGGCAGGGAGGGCAGCCCCAGCATTTT. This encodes CASSQDGQGGQPQHF.

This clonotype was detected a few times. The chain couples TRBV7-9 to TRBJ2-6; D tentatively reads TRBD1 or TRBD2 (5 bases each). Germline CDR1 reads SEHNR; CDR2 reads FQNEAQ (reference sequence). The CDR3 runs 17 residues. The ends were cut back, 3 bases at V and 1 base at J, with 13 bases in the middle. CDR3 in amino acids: CASSFGGLRSGANVLTF. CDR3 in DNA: TGTGCCAGCAGCTTTGGGGGTTTGCGGTCTGGGGCCAACGTCCTGACTTTC.

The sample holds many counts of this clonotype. The DNA for the CDR3 is TGTGCCAGCAGTCACGCCGCAGGGTTATTTGGCTACACCTTC. Protein product: CASSHAAGLFGYTF. The chain couples TRBV6-5 to TRBJ1-2; D possibly corresponds to TRBD1 (5 bases). The ends were cut back, 5 bases at V and 7 bases at J, with 17 bases in the middle. CDR1 MNHEY and CDR2 SVGAGI come from the germline V gene. The CDR3 runs to 14 residues.

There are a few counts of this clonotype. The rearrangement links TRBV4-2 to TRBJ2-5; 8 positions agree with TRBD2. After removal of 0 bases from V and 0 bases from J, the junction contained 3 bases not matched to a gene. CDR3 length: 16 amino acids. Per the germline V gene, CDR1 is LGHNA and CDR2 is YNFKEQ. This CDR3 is CASSQDRGRYQETQYF. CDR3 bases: TGTGCCAGCAGCCAAGATCGCGGGAGGTACCAAGAGACCCAGTACTTC.

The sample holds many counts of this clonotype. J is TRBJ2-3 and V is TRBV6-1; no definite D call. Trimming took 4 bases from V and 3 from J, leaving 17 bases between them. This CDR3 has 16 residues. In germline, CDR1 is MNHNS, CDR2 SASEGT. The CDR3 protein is CASSGNPGRETDTQYF. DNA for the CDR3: TGTGCCAGCAGTGGAAATCCGGGCCGTGAGACAGATACGCAGTATTTT.

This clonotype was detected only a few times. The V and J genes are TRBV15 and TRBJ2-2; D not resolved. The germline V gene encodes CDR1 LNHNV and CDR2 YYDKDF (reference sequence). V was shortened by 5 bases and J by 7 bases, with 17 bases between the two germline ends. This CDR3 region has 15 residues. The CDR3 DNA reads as TGTGCCACCAGCCAACGCCTACATAACCTCGGGGAGCTGTTTTTT. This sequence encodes CATSQRLHNLGELFF.

CDR3 in DNA: TGTGCCAGCAGCTTACCTCAGGGCGCGGAGACCCAGTACTTC. This sequence encodes CASSLPQGAETQYF. V gene TRBV7-9 combines with J gene TRBJ2-5; TRBD1 might be the D (5 bases). CDR3 length: 14 amino acids. The germline gives CDR1 SEHNR, CDR2 FQNEAQ (reference sequence). V dropped 2 bases and J dropped 5 bases, with 12 bases sitting between them.

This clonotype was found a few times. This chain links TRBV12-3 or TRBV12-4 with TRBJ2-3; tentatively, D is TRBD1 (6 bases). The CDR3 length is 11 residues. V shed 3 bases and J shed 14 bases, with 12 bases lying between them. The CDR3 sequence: CASSFGTLTYF. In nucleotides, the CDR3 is TGTGCCAGCAGTTTCGGGACACTAACGTATTTT.

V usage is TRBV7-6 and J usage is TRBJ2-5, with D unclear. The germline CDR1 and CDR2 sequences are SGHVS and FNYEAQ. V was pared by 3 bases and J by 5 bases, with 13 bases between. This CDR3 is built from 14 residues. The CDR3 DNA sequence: TGTGCCAGCAGCTTTGGGCCTGGAAGGGAGACCCAGTACTTC. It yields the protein CASSFGPGRETQYF.

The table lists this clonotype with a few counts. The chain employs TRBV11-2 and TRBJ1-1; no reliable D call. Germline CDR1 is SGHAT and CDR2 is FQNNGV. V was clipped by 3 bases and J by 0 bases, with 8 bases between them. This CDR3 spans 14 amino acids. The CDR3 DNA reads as TGTGCCAGCAGCTTTTTATCAATGAACACTGAAGCTTTCTTT. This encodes CASSFLSMNTEAFF. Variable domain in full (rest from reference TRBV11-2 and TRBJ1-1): EAGVAQSPRYKIIEKRQSVAFWCNPISGHATLYWYQQILGQGPKLLIQFQNNGVVDDSQLPKDRFSAERLKGVDSTLKIQPAKLEDSAVYLCASSFLSMNTEAFFGQGTRLTVV.

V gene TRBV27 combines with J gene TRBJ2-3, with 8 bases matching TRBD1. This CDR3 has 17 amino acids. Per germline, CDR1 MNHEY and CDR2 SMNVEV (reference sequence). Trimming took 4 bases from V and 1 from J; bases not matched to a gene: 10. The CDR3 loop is CASSYSTTGQGTDTQYF. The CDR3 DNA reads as TGTGCCAGCAGTTATTCTACCACGGGACAGGGCACAGATACGCAGTATTTT.

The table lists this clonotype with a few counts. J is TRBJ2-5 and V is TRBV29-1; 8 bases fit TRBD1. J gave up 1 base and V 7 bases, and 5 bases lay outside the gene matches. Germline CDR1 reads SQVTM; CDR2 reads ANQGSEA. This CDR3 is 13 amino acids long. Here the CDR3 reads CSGRTGSQETQYF. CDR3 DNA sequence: TGCAGCGGACGGACAGGGTCCCAAGAGACCCAGTACTTC.

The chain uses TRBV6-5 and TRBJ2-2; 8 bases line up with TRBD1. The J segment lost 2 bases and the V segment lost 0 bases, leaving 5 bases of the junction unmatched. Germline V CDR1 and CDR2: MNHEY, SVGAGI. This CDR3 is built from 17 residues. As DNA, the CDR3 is TGTGCCAGCAGTTACTCAGACACAGGGGGTAACACCGGGGAGCTGTTTTTT. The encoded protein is CASSYSDTGGNTGELFF.

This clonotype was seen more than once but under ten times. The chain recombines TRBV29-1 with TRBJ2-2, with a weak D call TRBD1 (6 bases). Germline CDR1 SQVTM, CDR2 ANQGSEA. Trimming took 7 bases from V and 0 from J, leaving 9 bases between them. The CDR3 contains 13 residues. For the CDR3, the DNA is TGCAGCGGATGGACAGCGAACACCGGGGAGCTGTTTTTT. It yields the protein CSGWTANTGELFF.

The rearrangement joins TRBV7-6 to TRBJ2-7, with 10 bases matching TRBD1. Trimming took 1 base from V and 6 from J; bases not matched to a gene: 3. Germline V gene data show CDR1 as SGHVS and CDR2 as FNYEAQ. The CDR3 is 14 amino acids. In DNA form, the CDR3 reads TGTGCCAGCAGCTTAGGACAGGGGGCCAGCGAGCAGTACTTC. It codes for CASSLGQGASEQYF.

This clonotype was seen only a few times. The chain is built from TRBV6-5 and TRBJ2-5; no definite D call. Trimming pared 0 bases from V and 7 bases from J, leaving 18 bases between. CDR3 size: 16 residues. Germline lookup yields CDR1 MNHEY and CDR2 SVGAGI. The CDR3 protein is CASSYSRSPVSWTQYF. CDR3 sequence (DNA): TGTGCCAGCAGTTACTCGAGGTCCCCGGTCTCTTGGACCCAGTACTTC.